This TCR beta chain was observed in a study of T cells after yellow fever vaccination. MiXCR, applied by TCRdb to the 5' RACE reads, yields one record per CDR3 protein. The table lists 30,000 or so distinct CDR3 sequences, roughly 6.1% of them singletons. The CDR3 contains 16 residues. Trimming cost V 0 bases and J 2 bases; bases outside gene matches: 5. Germline V lookup: CDR1 SGHRS, CDR2 YFSETQ. This clonotype was observed a few times. The V call is TRBV5-1, the J call TRBJ2-1, with 7 bases matching TRBD2. This clonotype originated in a young man who received the YFV17D yellow fever vaccine. The source material was PBMCs, either bulk or a sorted T-cell subset (CD4+, CD8+, memory, or dextramer-sorted; not recorded which), sampled on the day of the yellow fever booster vaccination. CDR3: CASSLVSAGPYNEQFF. The DNA for the CDR3 is TGCGCCAGCAGCTTGGTTTCAGCGGGGCCCTACAATGAGCAGTTCTTC.